Below are 29 T cell receptor beta chains sequenced from a single sample in a study of T cell repertoires in cytomegalovirus infection. No cognate antigen is known for these TCRs. MiXCR was run by TCRdb on the reads, yielding one entry per CDR3 protein. The sample yields about 770,000 distinct CDR3 sequences, almost 30% seen once. Specimen: cultured CD8+ T cells from PBMCs, collected from culture after CMV antigen stimulation. The receptors were gathered from a human donor in good health (CMV status not recorded). Some clones in this sample may be carry-over from other donors' samples.

As DNA, the CDR3 is TGTGCCAGCAGTGGGACAGCCGATGAAGCTTTCTTT. Translated, it gives CASSGTADEAFF. The chain combines TRBV2 with TRBJ1-1, with D possibly being TRBD1 (6 bases). Between the trimmed V and J ends, which lost 4 bases and 7 bases, there was a span of 10 bases. This CDR3 region has 12 residues. Germline assignment: CDR1 SNHLY and CDR2 FYNNEI.

This sequence joins TRBV11-2 and TRBJ1-1; the D gene is possibly TRBD1 (5 bases). The V and J ends lost 3 bases and 7 bases respectively, with 9 bases between them. The CDR3 has 12 residues. The germline gives CDR1 SGHAT, CDR2 FQNNGV. CDR3 in amino acids: CASSLSRVEAFF. CDR3 coding DNA: TGTGCCAGCAGCTTGAGCAGGGTTGAAGCTTTCTTT.

The chain uses TRBV5-4 and TRBJ2-1; TRBD2 matches 13 bases. The V segment lost 4 bases and the J segment 9 bases; nucleotides outside the gene matches: 4. CDR1 and CDR2 (germline): SGHNT, YYREEE (reference sequence). The length of the CDR3 is 14 residues. CDR3 residues: CASSTGTSGVEQFF. The CDR3 nucleotides read TGTGCCAGCAGCACCGGGACTAGCGGGGTTGAGCAGTTCTTC. The whole variable domain, filled in from reference TRBV5-4 and TRBJ2-1, reads ETGVTQSPTHLIKTRGQQVTLRCSSQSGHNTVSWYQQALGQGPQFIFQYYREEENGRGNFPPRFSGLQFPNYSSELNVNALELDDSALYLCASSTGTSGVEQFFGPGTRLTVL.

This clonotype has at least ten counts. The CDR3 reads CASSLGGLAGGREQFF. The CDR3 nucleotides are TGTGCCAGCAGCTTAGGAGGACTAGCGGGGGGTAGAGAGCAGTTCTTC. The chain uses TRBV7-6 and TRBJ2-1; 14 positions agree with TRBD2. Losses at the gene ends were 1 base for V and 10 bases for J; bases not matched to a gene: 6. Germline V lookup: CDR1 SGHVS, CDR2 FNYEAQ. The CDR3 runs to 16 residues. The variable domain in full, completed from reference TRBV7-6 and TRBJ2-1, reads GAGVSQSPRYKVTKRGQDVALRCDPISGHVSLYWYRQALGQGPEFLTYFNYEAQQDKSGLPNDRFSAERPEGSISTLTIQRTEQRDSAMYRCASSLGGLAGGREQFFGPGTRLTVL.

The chain combines TRBV12-3 or TRBV12-4 with TRBJ1-3; possibly TRBD1 for D (6 bases). This CDR3 comprises 15 residues. Trimming pared 4 bases from V and 2 bases from J, leaving 12 bases between. In DNA form, the CDR3 reads TGTGCCAGCAGTTCTCCCACAGGGCCTGGAAACACCATATATTTT. Translation gives CASSSPTGPGNTIYF.

CDR3: CASTASGGFSTDTQYF. The CDR3, as DNA: TGTGCCAGCACGGCTAGCGGGGGCTTTAGCACAGATACGCAGTATTTT. The chain uses TRBV27 and TRBJ2-3; the match to TRBD2 covers 10 bases. CDR1 MNHEY and CDR2 SMNVEV come from the germline V gene (reference sequence). This CDR3 region has 16 residues. Losses at the gene ends were 7 bases for V and 0 bases for J; bases not matched to a gene: 7.

J is TRBJ2-7 and V is TRBV27, with 10 bases that match TRBD2. This CDR3 spans 15 amino acids. After removal of 4 bases from V and 7 bases from J, the junction contained 10 bases not matched to a gene. Germline V lookup: CDR1 MNHEY, CDR2 SMNVEV (reference sequence). The DNA for the CDR3 is TGTGCCAGCAGTTCACCGGGACTAGCGATTGGGGAGCAGTACTTC. Protein product: CASSSPGLAIGEQYF.

This clonotype has at least ten counts. The chain combines TRBV6-2 or TRBV6-3 with TRBJ1-1; D unresolved. Germline V lookup: CDR1 MNHEY, CDR2 SVGEGT. The V and J ends lost 2 bases and 0 bases respectively, with 7 bases between them. The CDR3 runs 14 residues. The CDR3 coding sequence is TGTGCCAGCAGTTACGGAGACATGAACACTGAAGCTTTCTTT. Its protein is CASSYGDMNTEAFF.

This clonotype was picked up a small number of times. The chain recombines TRBV7-2 with TRBJ2-7, with 9 bases fitting TRBD1. The CDR3 is 15 amino acids. Germline CDR1 and CDR2: SGHTA and FQGNSA. Germline trimming cut 3 bases from V and 3 bases from J; bases unmatched to any gene: 6. This CDR3 reads CASSFGAGQGYEQYF. In nucleotides, the CDR3 is TGTGCCAGCAGCTTTGGGGCGGGACAGGGCTACGAGCAGTACTTC.

This clonotype turned up a few times. The chain recombines TRBV7-8 with TRBJ2-4; D gene uncertain. Germline CDR1 is SGHVS and CDR2 is FQNEAQ. Trimming stripped 3 bases from V and 2 bases from J, with 11 bases between. The CDR3 is 15 amino acids. The CDR3 region has the DNA TGTGCCAGCAGCTTGGTGTTGGGGTCCAAAAACATTCAGTACTTC. Translation gives CASSLVLGSKNIQYF.

This clonotype was seen only a few times. The chain has TRBV2 and TRBJ2-7; D call uncertain. Germline lookup yields CDR1 SNHLY and CDR2 FYNNEI. Trimming removed 1 base from V and 3 bases from J, with 10 bases in between. CDR3 length: 14 amino acids. The DNA for the CDR3 is TGTGCCAGCAGTGAAGGGGTAGGACGCTACGAGCAGTACGTC. This translates into CASSEGVGRYEQYV.

There are a few counts of this clonotype. This rearrangement joins TRBV19 to TRBJ1-1; the match to TRBD1 covers 7 bases. V shed 9 bases and J 4 bases; nucleotides not matched to a gene: 8. The CDR3 totals 13 residues. CDR1 is LNHDA, CDR2 SQIVND, per germline (reference sequence). For the CDR3, the DNA is TGTGCCAGCGGCCGTGCAGGGGGCACTGAAGCTTTCTTT. Protein sequence: CASGRAGGTEAFF.

The rearrangement uses TRBV6-1 and TRBJ1-2; D call uncertain. The CDR3 is 14 amino acids. Germline CDR1 reads MNHNS; CDR2 reads SASEGT. V lost 2 bases to trimming and J lost 4 bases, with 11 bases between them. As DNA, the CDR3 is TGTGCCAGCAGTGAACCCTACGAAGGCTATGGCTACACCTTC. Translating it yields CASSEPYEGYGYTF.

The CDR3: CASSLGFKDKNTGELFF. The DNA for the CDR3 is TGTGCCAGCAGCTTAGGGTTCAAGGACAAGAACACCGGGGAGCTGTTTTTT. V and J are TRBV7-8 and TRBJ2-2; D perhaps matches TRBD1 (5 bases). The V gene lost 1 base and the J gene lost 1 base, with 13 bases spanning the gap. This CDR3 region has 17 residues. Per the germline V gene, CDR1 is SGHVS and CDR2 is FQNEAQ.

The sample holds many counts of this clonotype. V is TRBV5-5 and J is TRBJ1-2; 10 nucleotides agree with TRBD1. The length of the CDR3 is 14 residues. Germline assignment: CDR1 SGHKS and CDR2 YYEKEE (reference sequence). The V and J ends lost 0 bases and 6 bases, in that order; junction bases with no gene match: 2. The CDR3 DNA sequence: TGTGCCAGCAGCTTGGGACAGGGGGCGAATGGCTACACCTTC. Amino acid sequence: CASSLGQGANGYTF.

DNA for the CDR3: TGTGCCAGCAGTTACGGGATTACGAATGAGCAGTTCTTC. Its protein is CASSYGITNEQFF. This chain connects TRBV6-2 or TRBV6-3 to TRBJ2-1; no definite D call. From germline, CDR1 is MNHEY and CDR2 SVGEGT. V was clipped by 2 bases and J by 7 bases, with 9 bases between them. This CDR3 is 13 amino acids long.

This clonotype showed up just a few times. The CDR3 reads CASRGTLNSGNTIYF. The CDR3 DNA sequence: TGTGCCAGCAGGGGGACGCTTAACTCTGGAAACACCATATATTTT. The chain uses TRBV27 and TRBJ1-3; a weak D match, TRBD1 (5 bases). Germline CDR1 reads MNHEY; CDR2 reads SMNVEV (reference sequence). The CDR3 covers 15 residues. V gave up 6 bases and J gave up 0 bases, with 12 bases separating them.

This clonotype was picked up many times. The chain employs TRBV5-6 and TRBJ2-5; either TRBD1 or TRBD2 may supply D (6 bases each). This CDR3 region has 14 residues. Between the trimmed V and J ends, which lost 4 bases and 5 bases, there was a span of 15 bases. Germline V gene sequence: CDR1 SGHDT, CDR2 YYEEEE. This chain's CDR3 is CASSGGGGLETQYF. CDR3 in DNA: TGTGCCAGCAGCGGAGGAGGGGGACTGGAGACCCAGTACTTC.

In this sample, this clonotype turned up a few times. J is TRBJ2-1 and V is TRBV11-2; 8 bases map to TRBD2. J was trimmed by 3 bases and V by 0 bases; bases with no gene match: 1. This CDR3 comprises 15 residues. Germline CDR1 reads SGHAT; CDR2 reads FQNNGV. The CDR3 protein is CASSLELADYNEQFF. Written as DNA, the CDR3 is TGTGCCAGCAGCTTAGAACTAGCGGACTACAATGAGCAGTTCTTC. The full variable domain, its missing parts supplied by reference TRBV11-2 and TRBJ2-1, is EAGVAQSPRYKIIEKRQSVAFWCNPISGHATLYWYQQILGQGPKLLIQFQNNGVVDDSQLPKDRFSAERLKGVDSTLKIQPAKLEDSAVYLCASSLELADYNEQFFGPGTRLTVL.

Only a few counts were recorded for this clonotype. V usage is TRBV12-3 or TRBV12-4 and J usage is TRBJ2-5; D not resolved. CDR3 size: 14 residues. V lost 5 bases, J lost 2 bases, and 12 bases lay in between. The CDR3 nucleotides are TGTGCCAGCAGTCCCCTAGAAATTCAAGAGACCCAGTACTTC. Encoded protein: CASSPLEIQETQYF.

The V gene is TRBV29-1, the J gene TRBJ1-1, with 7 positions matching TRBD1. The V gene end was trimmed by 7 bases and the J gene end by 8 bases; junction bases not matched to a gene: 13. The CDR3 covers 13 residues. Germline loops: CDR1 SQVTM, CDR2 ANQGSEA. Here the CDR3 reads CSAHGTAGDEAFF. CDR3 sequence (DNA): TGCAGCGCCCACGGGACAGCGGGGGACGAAGCTTTCTTT. The full variable domain, with the rest looked up from reference TRBV29-1 and TRBJ1-1, is SAVISQKPSRDICQRGTSLTIQCQVDSQVTMMFWYRQQPGQSLTLIATANQGSEATYESGFVIDKFPISRPNLTFSTLTVSNMSPEDSSIYLCSAHGTAGDEAFFGQGTRLTVV.

A remark on this clonotype: A single base separates this from a much larger clone, so it may be a read error. The V gene is TRBV4-1, the J gene TRBJ2-3, with 8 bases lining up with TRBD2. Germline CDR1 reads MGHRA; CDR2 reads YSYEKL. The CDR3 loop spans 15 amino acids. CDR3 protein: CTSRQGSGRRDTQYF. CDR3 DNA: TGCACCAGCAGGCAGGGCAGCGGGAGACGGGATACGCAGTATTTT.

This clonotype was observed a handful of times. The chain uses TRBV10-3 and TRBJ1-1, with TRBD1 matching over 7 bases. This CDR3 contains 15 residues. V dropped 2 bases and J dropped 3; count of bases not matched to a gene: 6. Germline values: CDR1 ENHRY, CDR2 SYGVKD. CDR3 DNA sequence: TGTGCCATCAGTGAGGAGGGGGCAGAGGACACTGAAGCTTTCTTT. Translating gives CAISEEGAEDTEAFF.

About this clonotype itself: A much larger clone is a single base away; this may be a read error. The rearrangement uses TRBV7-2 and TRBJ2-3, with TRBD2 matching 7 bases. V was clipped by 4 bases and J by 4 bases; unmatched bases: 8. This CDR3 contains 15 residues. The V gene's germline CDR1 is SGHTA and CDR2 FQGNSA. Written as DNA, the CDR3 is TGTGCCAGCAGCTCAAGGGACGGGGGGTCAGATACGCAGTATTTT. Amino acids: CASSSRDGGSDTQYF.

The rearrangement joins TRBV27 to TRBJ1-4, with TRBD1 as a possible D gene (5 bases). This CDR3 contains 15 residues. Germline V gene sequence: CDR1 MNHEY, CDR2 SMNVEV (reference sequence). V gave up 4 bases and J gave up 6 bases, with 15 bases separating them. The CDR3 sequence: CASSSRTTVDEKLFF. CDR3 in DNA: TGTGCCAGCAGTTCCCGGACAACGGTCGATGAAAAACTGTTTTTT.

This sequence joins TRBV6-2 or TRBV6-3 and TRBJ2-4, with 7 bases lining up with TRBD1. This CDR3 comprises 15 residues. Germline CDR1 is MNHEY and CDR2 is SVGEGT. V was clipped by 6 bases and J by 3 bases; unmatched bases: 8. CDR3 residues: CASRPITGDKNIQYF. For the CDR3, the DNA is TGTGCCAGCAGACCCATTACAGGGGACAAAAACATTCAGTACTTC.

This clonotype was seen only a few times. The V gene is TRBV27, the J gene TRBJ2-7; the D gene could be TRBD1 or TRBD2 (5 bases each). The CDR3 runs 12 residues. Germline loops: CDR1 MNHEY, CDR2 SMNVEV (reference sequence). Trimming took 3 bases from V and 6 from J, leaving 9 bases between them. In DNA form, the CDR3 reads TGTGCCAGCAGTTTGCCGGGACGCGAGCAGTACTTC. Protein sequence: CASSLPGREQYF.

This clonotype was seen a few times. The rearrangement links TRBV6-5 to TRBJ1-5; 11 nucleotides agree with TRBD1. The CDR3 length is 15 residues. Germline lookup yields CDR1 MNHEY and CDR2 SVGAGI. With 4 bases clipped from V and 9 bases from J, the junction kept 8 bases outside the gene matches. The chain's CDR3 is CASSSGQGAPGPQHF. As DNA, the CDR3 is TGTGCCAGCAGTTCCGGACAGGGGGCTCCTGGGCCCCAGCATTTT.

This clonotype was observed a few times. The chain recombines TRBV12-3 or TRBV12-4 with TRBJ2-5; D call uncertain. CDR3 size: 13 residues. V was shortened by 5 bases and J by 4 bases, with 11 bases between the two germline ends. The CDR3 DNA is TGTGCCAGCAGTCCCTCAGGTTCAGAGACCCAGTACTTC. Encoded protein: CASSPSGSETQYF.